This TCR beta chain was retrieved from a study of cytomegalovirus exposure and HLA in healthy donors. Trimming removed 3 bases from V and 2 bases from J, with 8 bases in between. The length of the CDR3 is 14 residues. Germline CDR1 reads SNHLY; CDR2 reads FYNNEI. Use of 60 Vbeta and 13 Jbeta primers characterized the PCR. TCRdb's copy holds only in-frame clones and misses some; the assay was immunoSEQ multiplex PCR. Of about 160,000 clones in the sample, over 80% are singletons; the top ten hold approximately 1.5%. The rearrangement uses TRBV2 and TRBJ1-3; D is possibly TRBD1 (5 bases). The receptor's source is a woman aged 18-29 years in good health and CMV-seronegative. Sample: PBMCs. CDR3 region: CASSETVPGNTIYF. As DNA, the CDR3 is TGTGCCAGCAGTGAGACAGTTCCTGGAAACACCATATATTTT.